Sequencing of this T cell receptor beta chain was carried out in a study of T cell responses to AZD1222 COVID-19 vaccine. About the research overall: Timing groups of about 4 and about 12 weeks for second doses were pooled. General study points: Regions 160-218 and 743-854 held dominance among vaccine-associated CD4 TCRs, which spanned spike.

In regard to this clone: The target antigen is unknown.

Method: immunoSEQ multiplex PCR; TCRdb's copy keeps in-frame clones and lacks some. Of some 120,000 clones listed, about nine tenths were seen once; the top ten hold 1.4% to 1.5%. The CDR3 covers 16 residues. After removal of 3 bases from V and 5 bases from J, the junction contained 8 bases not matched to a gene. Germline-derived CDR1 and CDR2 are SGHAT and FQNNGV. The TCR comes from an adult in good health. The rearrangement links TRBV11-2 to TRBJ2-2, with TRBD2 matching 8 bases. The material was peripheral blood, obtained on day 0 of AZD1222 vaccination. The CDR3 DNA is TGTGCCAGCAGCTTCACCCTAGCGGGTGGAACCGGGGAGCTGTTTTTT. Protein product: CASSFTLAGGTGELFF.